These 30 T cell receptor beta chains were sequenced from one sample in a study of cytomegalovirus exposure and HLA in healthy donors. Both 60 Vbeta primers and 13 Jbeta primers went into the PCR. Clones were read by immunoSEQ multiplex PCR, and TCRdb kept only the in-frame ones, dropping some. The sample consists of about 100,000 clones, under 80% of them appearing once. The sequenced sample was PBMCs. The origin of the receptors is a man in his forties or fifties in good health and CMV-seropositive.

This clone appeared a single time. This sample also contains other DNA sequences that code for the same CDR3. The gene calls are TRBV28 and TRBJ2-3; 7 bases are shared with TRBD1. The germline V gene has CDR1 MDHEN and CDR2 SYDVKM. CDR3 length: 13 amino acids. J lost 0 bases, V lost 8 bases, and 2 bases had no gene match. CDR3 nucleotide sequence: TGTGCCAGCCGGGACAGTAGCACAGATACGCAGTATTTT. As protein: CASRDSSTDTQYF.

CDR3 nucleotide sequence: TGCGCCAGCAGACCGATCACAGGGGGCCGAGACTACACCTTC. Translating gives CASRPITGGRDYTF. J is TRBJ1-2 and V is TRBV5-1, with 9 bases matching TRBD1. The CDR3 has 14 amino acids. Germline V lookup: CDR1 SGHRS, CDR2 YFSETQ. The V segment lost 5 bases and the J segment 10 bases; nucleotides outside the gene matches: 12.

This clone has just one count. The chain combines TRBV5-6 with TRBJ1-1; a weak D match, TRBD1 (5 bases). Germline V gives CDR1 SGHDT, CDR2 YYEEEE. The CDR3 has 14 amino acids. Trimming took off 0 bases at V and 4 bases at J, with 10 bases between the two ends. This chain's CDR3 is CASSLDRSTTEAFF. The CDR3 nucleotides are TGTGCCAGCAGCTTGGACAGGTCTACCACTGAAGCTTTCTTT.

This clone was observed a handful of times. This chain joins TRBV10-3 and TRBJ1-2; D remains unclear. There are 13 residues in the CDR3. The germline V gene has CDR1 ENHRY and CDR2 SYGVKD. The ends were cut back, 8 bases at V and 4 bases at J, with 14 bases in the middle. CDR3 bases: TGTGCCATCGGAGGTACTGGAGGCTATGGCTACACCTTC. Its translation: CAIGGTGGYGYTF.

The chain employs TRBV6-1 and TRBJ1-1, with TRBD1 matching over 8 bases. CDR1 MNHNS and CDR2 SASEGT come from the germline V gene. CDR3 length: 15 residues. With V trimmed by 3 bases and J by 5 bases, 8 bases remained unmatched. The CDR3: CASSDSGQGFTEAFF. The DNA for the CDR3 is TGTGCCAGCAGTGATTCCGGACAGGGCTTTACTGAAGCTTTCTTT.

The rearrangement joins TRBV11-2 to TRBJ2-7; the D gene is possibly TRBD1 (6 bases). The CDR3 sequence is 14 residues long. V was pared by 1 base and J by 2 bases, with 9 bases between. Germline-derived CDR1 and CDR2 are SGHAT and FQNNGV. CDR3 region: CASSLVSGAYEQYF. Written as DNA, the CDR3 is TGTGCCAGCAGCTTAGTGTCAGGGGCCTACGAGCAGTACTTC.

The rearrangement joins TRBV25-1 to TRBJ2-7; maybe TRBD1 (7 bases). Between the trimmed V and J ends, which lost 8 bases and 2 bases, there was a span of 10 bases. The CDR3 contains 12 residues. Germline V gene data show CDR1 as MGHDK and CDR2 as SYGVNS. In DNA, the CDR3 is TGTGCCAGCGGAGGGACAGCCTACGAGCAGTACTTC. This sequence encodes CASGGTAYEQYF.

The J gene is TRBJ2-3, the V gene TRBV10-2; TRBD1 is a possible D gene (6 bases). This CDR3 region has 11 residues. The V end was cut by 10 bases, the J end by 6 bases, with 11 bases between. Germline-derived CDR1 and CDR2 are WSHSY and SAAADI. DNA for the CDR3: TGCGCCACCGGTCAGGGGGATACGCAGTATTTT. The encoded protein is CATGQGDTQYF.

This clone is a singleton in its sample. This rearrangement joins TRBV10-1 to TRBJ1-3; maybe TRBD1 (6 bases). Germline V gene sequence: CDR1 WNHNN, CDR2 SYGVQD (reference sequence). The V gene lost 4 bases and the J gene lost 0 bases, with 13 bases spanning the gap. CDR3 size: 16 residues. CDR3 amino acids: CASSVLGTSSGNTIYF. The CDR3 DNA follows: TGCGCCAGCAGTGTACTGGGGACAAGCTCTGGAAACACCATATATTTT.

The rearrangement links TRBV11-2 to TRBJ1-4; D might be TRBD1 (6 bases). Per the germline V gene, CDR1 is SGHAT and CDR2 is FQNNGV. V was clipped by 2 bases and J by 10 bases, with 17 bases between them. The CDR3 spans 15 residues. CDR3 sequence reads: CASSLMQGEGGKLFF. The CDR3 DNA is TGTGCCAGCAGCTTAATGCAGGGTGAAGGGGGAAAACTGTTTTTT.

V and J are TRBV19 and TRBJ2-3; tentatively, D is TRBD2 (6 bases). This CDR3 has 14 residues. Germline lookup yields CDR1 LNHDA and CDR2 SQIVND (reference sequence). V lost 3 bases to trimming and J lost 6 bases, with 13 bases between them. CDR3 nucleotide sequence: TGTGCCAGTAGTATGGAGGGTCGGGGGGATACGCAGTATTTT. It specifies CASSMEGRGDTQYF.

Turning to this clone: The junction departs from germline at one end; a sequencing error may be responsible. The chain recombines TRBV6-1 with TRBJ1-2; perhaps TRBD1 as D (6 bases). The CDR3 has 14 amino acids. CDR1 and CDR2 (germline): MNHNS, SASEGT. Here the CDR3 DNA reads TGTGCCGGCAGTGAAGCCAGGGGACCCGATGGCTACACCTTC. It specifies CAGSEARGPDGYTF.

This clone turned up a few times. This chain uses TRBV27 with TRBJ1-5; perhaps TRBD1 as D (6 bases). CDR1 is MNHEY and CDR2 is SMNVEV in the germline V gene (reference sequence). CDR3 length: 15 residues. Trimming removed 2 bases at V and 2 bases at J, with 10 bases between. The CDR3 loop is CASSLRAGGNQPQHF. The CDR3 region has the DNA TGTGCCAGCAGTTTACGGGCAGGGGGCAATCAGCCCCAGCATTTT.

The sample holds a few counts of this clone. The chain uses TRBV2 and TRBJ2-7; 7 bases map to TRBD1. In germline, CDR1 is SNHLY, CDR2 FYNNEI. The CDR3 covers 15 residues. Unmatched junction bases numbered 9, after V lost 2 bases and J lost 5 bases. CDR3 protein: CASSELGQDSDEQYF. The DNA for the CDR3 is TGTGCCAGCAGTGAACTCGGACAGGATTCGGACGAGCAGTACTTC.

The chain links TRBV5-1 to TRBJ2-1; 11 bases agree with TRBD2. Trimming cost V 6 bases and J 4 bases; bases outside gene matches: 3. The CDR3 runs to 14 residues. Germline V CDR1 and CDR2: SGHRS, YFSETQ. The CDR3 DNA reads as TGCGCCAGCACTAGCGGGGGGACGTACAATGAGCAGTTCTTC. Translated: CASTSGGTYNEQFF.

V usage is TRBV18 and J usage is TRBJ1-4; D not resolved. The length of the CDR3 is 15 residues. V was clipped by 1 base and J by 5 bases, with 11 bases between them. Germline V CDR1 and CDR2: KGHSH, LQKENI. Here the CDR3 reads CASSPQNSRNEKLFF. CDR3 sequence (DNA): TGTGCCAGCTCACCACAGAACAGCCGGAATGAAAAACTGTTTTTT.

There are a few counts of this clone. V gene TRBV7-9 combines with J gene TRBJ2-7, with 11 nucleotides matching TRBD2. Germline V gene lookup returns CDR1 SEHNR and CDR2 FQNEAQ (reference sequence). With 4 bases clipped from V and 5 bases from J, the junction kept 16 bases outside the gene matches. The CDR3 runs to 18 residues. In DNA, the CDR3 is TGTGCCAGCAGCTCCACAGGGGGAAGGTCTAGCGGGGGGAACGAGCAGTACTTC. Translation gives CASSSTGGRSSGGNEQYF. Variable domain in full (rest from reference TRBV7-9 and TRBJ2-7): DTGVSQNPRHKITKRGQNVTFRCDPISEHNRLYWYRQTLGQGPEFLTYFQNEAQLEKSRLLSDRFSAERPKGSFSTLEIQRTEQGDSAMYLCASSSTGGRSSGGNEQYFGPGTRLTVT.

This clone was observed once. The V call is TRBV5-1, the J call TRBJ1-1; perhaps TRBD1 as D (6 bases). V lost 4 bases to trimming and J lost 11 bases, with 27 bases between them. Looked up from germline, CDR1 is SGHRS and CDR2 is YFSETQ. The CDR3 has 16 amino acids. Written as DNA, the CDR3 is TGCGCCAGCAGCCCGAATCAACAGGGTAGTGTGAAGTATGCTTTCTTT. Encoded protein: CASSPNQQGSVKYAFF. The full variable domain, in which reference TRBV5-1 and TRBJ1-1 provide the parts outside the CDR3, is KAGVTQTPRYLIKTRGQQVTLSCSPISGHRSVSWYQQTPGQGLQFLFEYFSETQRNKGNFPGRFSGRQFSNSRSEMNVSTLELGDSALYLCASSPNQQGSVKYAFFGQGTRLTVV.

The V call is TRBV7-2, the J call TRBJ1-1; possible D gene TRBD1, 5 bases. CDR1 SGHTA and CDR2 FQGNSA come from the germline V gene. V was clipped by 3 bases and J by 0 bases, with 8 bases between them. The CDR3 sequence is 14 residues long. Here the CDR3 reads CASSFRVMNTEAFF. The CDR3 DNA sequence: TGTGCCAGCAGCTTCAGGGTCATGAACACTGAAGCTTTCTTT.

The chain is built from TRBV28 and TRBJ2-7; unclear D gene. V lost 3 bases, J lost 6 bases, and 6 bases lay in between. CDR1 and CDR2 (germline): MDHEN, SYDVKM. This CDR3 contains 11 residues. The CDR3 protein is CASSFSIEQYF. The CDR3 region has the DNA TGTGCCAGCAGTTTTAGTATCGAGCAGTACTTC.

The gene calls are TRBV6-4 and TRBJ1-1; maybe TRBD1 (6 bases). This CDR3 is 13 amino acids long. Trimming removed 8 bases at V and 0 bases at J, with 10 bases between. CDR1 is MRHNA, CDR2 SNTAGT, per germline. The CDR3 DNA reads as TGTGCCAGCGGACAGCGCATGAACACTGAAGCTTTCTTT. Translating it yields CASGQRMNTEAFF.

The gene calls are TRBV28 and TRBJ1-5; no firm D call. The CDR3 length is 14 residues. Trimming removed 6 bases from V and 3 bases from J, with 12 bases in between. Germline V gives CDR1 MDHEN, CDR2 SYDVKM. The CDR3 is CASRLKDYNQPQHF. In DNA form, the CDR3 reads TGTGCCAGCAGACTAAAGGACTACAATCAGCCCCAGCATTTT.

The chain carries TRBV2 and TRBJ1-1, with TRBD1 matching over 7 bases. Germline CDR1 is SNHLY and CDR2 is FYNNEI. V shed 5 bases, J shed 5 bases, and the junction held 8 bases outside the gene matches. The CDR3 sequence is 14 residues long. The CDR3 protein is CASSPLTGRTEAFF. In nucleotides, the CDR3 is TGTGCCAGCAGTCCATTGACAGGGCGGACTGAAGCTTTCTTT.

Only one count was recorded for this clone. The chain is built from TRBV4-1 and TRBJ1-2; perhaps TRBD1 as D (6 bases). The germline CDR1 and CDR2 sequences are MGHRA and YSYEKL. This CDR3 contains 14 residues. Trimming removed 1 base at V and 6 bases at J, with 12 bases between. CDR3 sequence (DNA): TGCGCCAGCAGCCAAGTCGGGCAGGGGAATGGCTACACCTTC. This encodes CASSQVGQGNGYTF.

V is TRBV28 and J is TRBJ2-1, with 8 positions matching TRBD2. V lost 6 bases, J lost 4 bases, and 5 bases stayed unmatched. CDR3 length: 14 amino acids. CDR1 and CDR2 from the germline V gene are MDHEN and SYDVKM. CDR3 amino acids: CASSWTSRYNEQFF. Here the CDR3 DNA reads TGTGCCAGCAGCTGGACTAGCAGATACAATGAGCAGTTCTTC.

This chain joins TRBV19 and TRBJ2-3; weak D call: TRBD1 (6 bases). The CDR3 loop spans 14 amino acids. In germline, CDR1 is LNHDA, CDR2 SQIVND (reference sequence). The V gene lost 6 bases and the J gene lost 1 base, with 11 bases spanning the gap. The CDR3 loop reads CASSRQERTDTQYF. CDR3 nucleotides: TGTGCCAGTAGCCGACAGGAACGCACAGATACGCAGTATTTT.

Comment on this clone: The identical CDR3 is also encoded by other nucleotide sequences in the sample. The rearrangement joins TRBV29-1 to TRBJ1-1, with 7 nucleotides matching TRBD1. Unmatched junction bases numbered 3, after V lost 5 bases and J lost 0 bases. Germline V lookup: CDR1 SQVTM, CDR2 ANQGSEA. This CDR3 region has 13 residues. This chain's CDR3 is CSVLGQMNTEAFF. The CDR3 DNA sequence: TGCAGCGTTTTGGGACAGATGAACACTGAAGCTTTCTTT.

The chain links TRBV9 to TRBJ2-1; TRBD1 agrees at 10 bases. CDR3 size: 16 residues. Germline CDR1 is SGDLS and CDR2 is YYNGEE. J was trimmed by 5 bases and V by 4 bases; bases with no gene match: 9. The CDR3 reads CASSLTGGTGDNEQFF. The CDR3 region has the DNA TGTGCCAGCAGCCTCACAGGGGGGACAGGGGACAATGAGCAGTTCTTC. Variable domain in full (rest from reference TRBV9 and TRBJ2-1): DSGVTQTPKHLITATGQRVTLRCSPRSGDLSVYWYQQSLDQGLQFLIQYYNGEERAKGNILERFSAQQFPDLHSELNLSSLELGDSALYFCASSLTGGTGDNEQFFGPGTRLTVL.

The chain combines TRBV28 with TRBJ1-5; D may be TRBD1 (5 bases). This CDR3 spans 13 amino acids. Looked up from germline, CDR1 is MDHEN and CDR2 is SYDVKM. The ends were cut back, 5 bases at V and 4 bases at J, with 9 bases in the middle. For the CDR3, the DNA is TGTGCCAGCAGTGAGACAGTAAATCAGCCCCAGCATTTT. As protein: CASSETVNQPQHF.

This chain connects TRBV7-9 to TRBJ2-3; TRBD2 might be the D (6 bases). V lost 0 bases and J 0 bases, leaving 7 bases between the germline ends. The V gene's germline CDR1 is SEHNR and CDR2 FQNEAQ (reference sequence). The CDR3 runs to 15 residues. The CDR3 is CASSLASGSTDTQYF. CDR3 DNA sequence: TGTGCCAGCAGCTTAGCTAGCGGAAGCACAGATACGCAGTATTTT.